Presented here are 18 T cell receptor beta chains from one specimen sequenced in a study of blood T cell repertoires in COVID-19. The repertoire was sequenced with immunoSEQ multiplex PCR; TCRdb's copy has only in-frame clones and lacks some. The sample lists fewer than 400,000 clones; over 85% were seen once. The specimen sequenced was PBMCs or T cells enriched from blood (not recorded which). The receptor set was obtained from a woman in her twenties or thirties who had recovered from COVID-19.

This clone was counted once. The chain joins TRBV7-2 to TRBJ2-7; D ambiguous. Trimming cost V 3 bases and J 5 bases, with 11 bases left between them. The CDR3 extends over 13 amino acids. The germline V gene has CDR1 SGHTA and CDR2 FQGNSA. CDR3 DNA: TGTGCCAGCAGCTTTAGAGTGGTTGACGAGCAGTACTTC. Protein: CASSFRVVDEQYF.

This chain connects TRBV7-2 to TRBJ2-5; TRBD2 is a possible D gene (6 bases). The CDR3 spans 14 residues. V lost 3 bases and J lost 5, with 13 bases in between. The germline V gene encodes CDR1 SGHTA and CDR2 FQGNSA. The CDR3 DNA reads as TGTGCCAGCAGCTTCGATCCGAGCGGGGAGACCCAGTACTTC. Amino acids: CASSFDPSGETQYF.

V usage is TRBV5-1 and J usage is TRBJ2-7, with 14 bases lining up with TRBD2. CDR1 SGHRS and CDR2 YFSETQ come from the germline V gene. Trimming took 0 bases from V and 6 from J; bases not matched to a gene: 5. This CDR3 contains 16 residues. This CDR3 reads CASSLVGTSGSAEQYF. CDR3 DNA: TGCGCCAGCAGCTTGGTCGGGACTAGCGGGAGTGCCGAGCAGTACTTC.

The chain has TRBV2 and TRBJ1-1; D ambiguous. CDR3 length: 14 amino acids. Trimming took off 8 bases at V and 4 bases at J, with 17 bases between the two ends. Germline V lookup: CDR1 SNHLY, CDR2 FYNNEI. The CDR3 sequence: CASFWRGISTEAFF. CDR3 nucleotide sequence: TGTGCCAGCTTCTGGCGGGGAATCTCCACTGAAGCTTTCTTT.

The CDR3 sequence is CASSFRVTEAFF. The CDR3 DNA reads TGTGCCAGCAGCTTTCGGGTAACTGAAGCTTTCTTT. This chain connects TRBV12-3 or TRBV12-4 to TRBJ1-1; no reliable D call. This CDR3 has 12 amino acids. V was pared by 6 bases and J by 5 bases, with 10 bases between.

This clone has just one count. The chain uses TRBV6-5 and TRBJ2-2; 8 bases line up with TRBD1. Germline lookup yields CDR1 MNHEY and CDR2 SVGAGI. CDR3 size: 13 residues. With 6 bases clipped from V and 6 bases from J, the junction kept 3 bases outside the gene matches. The CDR3 sequence: CASRWTGSGELFF. The CDR3 DNA follows: TGTGCCAGCAGATGGACAGGGTCCGGGGAGCTGTTTTTT.

This chain uses TRBV9 with TRBJ1-2, with 8 bases that match TRBD1. The CDR3 length is 18 residues. J gave up 0 bases and V 5 bases, and 15 bases lay outside the gene matches. CDR1 SGDLS and CDR2 YYNGEE come from the germline V gene. The CDR3 DNA reads TGTGCCAGCAGTCGGACAGGGCGGGCAGCTACGGCTAACTATGGCTACACCTTC. Protein product: CASSRTGRAATANYGYTF.

J is TRBJ2-5 and V is TRBV7-2; 12 positions match TRBD2. J was trimmed by 4 bases and V by 1 base; bases with no gene match: 7. The CDR3 contains 17 residues. Germline CDR1 and CDR2: SGHTA and FQGNSA. CDR3 sequence (DNA): TGTGCCAGCAGCTTAGGACTAGCGGGAGTTTTGGGAGAGACCCAGTACTTC. This sequence encodes CASSLGLAGVLGETQYF.

The CDR3 DNA reads TGTGCCAGCAGCTTGGCCGGGAGCCAGCCCCAGCATTTT. It translates to CASSLAGSQPQHF. The V call is TRBV5-6, the J call TRBJ1-5; D remains unclear. The CDR3 has 13 residues. V gave up 0 bases and J gave up 7 bases, with 8 bases separating them. From germline, CDR1 is SGHDT and CDR2 YYEEEE.

This clone was counted a few times. The chain couples TRBV24-1 to TRBJ2-1; D perhaps matches TRBD2 (7 bases). The V gene lost 1 base and the J gene lost 14 bases, with 14 bases spanning the gap. This CDR3 is 13 amino acids long. Germline V gene data show CDR1 as KGHDR and CDR2 as SFDVKD. The CDR3 here is CATSDFTTGGEFF. In DNA form, the CDR3 reads TGTGCCACCAGTGATTTCACAACGGGGGGCGAGTTCTTC.

This chain links TRBV28 with TRBJ1-1; possibly TRBD1 for D (5 bases). The CDR3 runs to 14 residues. Germline CDR1 reads MDHEN; CDR2 reads SYDVKM. With 8 bases removed from V and 8 bases from J, the gap between germline ends came to 21 bases. This CDR3 reads CASFSGASRTEAFF. The CDR3 bases are TGTGCCAGCTTTTCTGGGGCTTCCCGGACCGAAGCTTTCTTT.

The rearrangement joins TRBV6-2 or TRBV6-3 to TRBJ1-1; 10 bases map to TRBD1. With V trimmed by 5 bases and J by 5 bases, 5 bases remained unmatched. The CDR3 totals 14 residues. CDR1 MNHEY and CDR2 SVGEGT come from the germline V gene. Written as DNA, the CDR3 is TGTGCCAGCAGTGACAGGGGGCGCGAAACTGAAGCTTTCTTT. This gives the protein CASSDRGRETEAFF.

The chain carries TRBV10-2 and TRBJ1-2; no definite D call. Germline CDR1 is WSHSY and CDR2 is SAAADI. The CDR3 contains 15 residues. V was pared by 3 bases and J by 2 bases, with 13 bases between. The CDR3 coding sequence is TGCGCCAGCAGTGATGGTACGGGGATCAACTATGGCTACACCTTC. It translates to CASSDGTGINYGYTF.

A single count supports this clone. The genes are TRBV3-1 (or the pseudogene TRBV3-2) and TRBJ2-7; perhaps TRBD1 as D (6 bases). CDR3 length equals 15 residues. V lost 1 base, J lost 2 bases, and 12 bases lay in between. The germline CDR1 and CDR2 sequences are LGHDT and YNNKEL (reference sequence). This CDR3 reads CASSQAAGETYEQYF. For the CDR3, the DNA is TGTGCCAGCAGCCAAGCGGCAGGGGAAACCTACGAGCAGTACTTC.

The chain has TRBV5-1 and TRBJ1-4; TRBD1 agrees at 8 bases. Germline V gene sequence: CDR1 SGHRS, CDR2 YFSETQ. The CDR3 loop spans 14 amino acids. Germline trimming cut 2 bases from V and 7 bases from J; bases unmatched to any gene: 4. This CDR3 is CASSFGQGGEKLFF. The CDR3 DNA sequence: TGCGCCAGCAGCTTTGGACAGGGTGGTGAAAAACTGTTTTTT.

The chain combines TRBV4-1 with TRBJ2-2, with no clear D. The CDR3 has 16 residues. V was shortened by 7 bases and J by 4 bases, with 19 bases between the two germline ends. Germline CDR1 MGHRA, CDR2 YSYEKL. Here the CDR3 DNA reads TGCGCCAGCACCAACAAGGCGGTAGACTTCACCGGGGAGCTGTTTTTT. Protein product: CASTNKAVDFTGELFF.

V usage is TRBV9 and J usage is TRBJ2-1, with a weak D call TRBD2 (6 bases). The V gene lost 0 bases and the J gene lost 4 bases, with 11 bases spanning the gap. The CDR3 covers 15 residues. Germline V gene data show CDR1 as SGDLS and CDR2 as YYNGEE. Here the CDR3 DNA reads TGTGCCAGCAGCGTAGACGCGGGGAGTTACAATGAGCAGTTCTTC. The encoded protein is CASSVDAGSYNEQFF. Full variable domain (outside the CDR3, taken from reference TRBV9 and TRBJ2-1): DSGVTQTPKHLITATGQRVTLRCSPRSGDLSVYWYQQSLDQGLQFLIQYYNGEERAKGNILERFSAQQFPDLHSELNLSSLELGDSALYFCASSVDAGSYNEQFFGPGTRLTVL.

The chain joins TRBV2 to TRBJ1-4, with TRBD1 matching over 11 bases. Germline CDR1 reads SNHLY; CDR2 reads FYNNEI. V was pared by 5 bases and J by 3 bases, with 11 bases of the junction left unmatched. The CDR3 loop spans 18 amino acids. CDR3 in amino acids: CASSRTGGWLGANEKLFF. In DNA form, the CDR3 reads TGTGCCAGCAGTCGGACAGGGGGCTGGCTGGGAGCTAATGAAAAACTGTTTTTT.